This T cell receptor (beta chain) was identified in a study of blood T cell repertoires in COVID-19 (TCRdb year 2020). With regard to the full study: Samples covering the acute and convalescent phases of COVID-19 were provided by collaborators in the United States, Italy and Spain. The samples were drawn from two sources: the first 160 participants of the ongoing ImmuneRACE study, and 950 to 1,500 subjects contributed by 6 global collaborators. Sample metadata almost always included a de-identified subject ID, COVID-19 status, age in years and sex. A freely available public database, intended as a resource for researchers studying the immune response to SARS-CoV-2, is where the repertoires were released. The dataset comprised deeply sampled blood TCRbeta repertoires from subjects exposed to, actively infected with, or recovered from COVID-19. The material from the prospective study consisted of cDNA or gDNA derived from T cells, B-cell-depleted T cells, or PBMCs. HLA class I and class II types, where available, came from metadata supplied by the sample provider rather than from assay-based typing.

Here is what the overall study found, with its caveats: The quantity of clinical and demographic metadata differed by source and by participant and was supplied without curation.

Collaborating institutions collected whole blood in K2EDTA tubes following their own protocols. For TCRbeta analysis, collaborators shipped samples as frozen whole blood, isolated PBMCs, or DNA extracted from either of those sample types. Comment on this clone: Its antigen is currently not known. There are no base qualities to consult, and no much larger clone falls within one base.

TCRbeta CDR3 regions were amplified from genomic DNA by means of the immunoSEQ Assay, a bias-controlled multiplex PCR. The authors' analysis ran thus. Nucleated cell counts per sample were estimated from amplification of reference gene primers within the assay. Sequence reads were collapsed and filtered to measure the absolute abundance of every unique TCRbeta CDR3 rearrangement. For each sample, productive Simpson clonality was calculated as the square root of Simpson's diversity index over productive rearrangements. Here the immuneACCESS table is served through TCRdb, limited to in-frame sequences with V and J called. Missing clones are a known gap in these copies; in checked studies unresolved V genes cover under half, and the rest lacks a known reason. The V and J calls and clone size come from that table; D and trimming were worked out from the DNA. The sample has about 26,000 clones on record, roughly 94% of them singletons. The ten largest account for under 4.5% of the sample.

V has 4 bases trimmed and J has 0 bases trimmed; junction bases matching no gene number 11. Per the germline V gene, SGHRS is the CDR1 and YFSETQ is the CDR2. The CDR3 measures 17 amino acids from cysteine to phenylalanine. The CDR3 DNA has 51 bases and is translated from base 1. Sequencing was done on a sample of peripheral blood. The V and J genes are TRBV5-1 and TRBJ1-1; TRBD1 agrees with 8 junctional bases. The sequence came from a human donor with active COVID-19. The donor label of this sample is uncertain. The DNA is TGCGCCAGCAGCGTCGGACAGGGAACTTCTGTGAACACTGAAGCTTTCTTT. Translated, this is CASSVGQGTSVNTEAFF. The reference TRBV5-1 and TRBJ1-1 proteins fill in what lies around the CDR3, so the full variable domain reads KAGVTQTPRYLIKTRGQQVTLSCSPISGHRSVSWYQQTPGQGLQFLFEYFSETQRNKGNFPGRFSGRQFSNSRSEMNVSTLELGDSALYLCASSVGQGTSVNTEAFFGQGTRLTVV.